This TCR beta chain is from a study of blood T cells in healthy people across ages. General study findings and limits: It was not possible, with unsorted PBMCs, to conclusively compare naive and antigen-experienced cells.

Ten milliliters of peripheral blood were drawn from each donor. A J-beta primer mix and a sample-barcoded 5' primer were used in a second PCR of about 6 to 12 cycles. A template-switch adaptor containing 12 random nucleotides labeled each cDNA molecule. TCRdb recomputed calls from the 5' RACE reads with MiXCR, one row per CDR3 protein. The data contain about 1 million distinct CDR3 sequences, about 23% of them singletons. Looked up from germline, CDR1 is DFQATT and CDR2 is SNEGSKA (reference sequence). This CDR3 is built from 13 residues. With V trimmed by 5 bases and J by 4 bases, 3 bases remained unmatched. This clonotype was seen only a few times. Its specificity is unknown. These data were also filed under a second study, of T cells of mothers and their children. That source reports: Per mother, over 8.5 million TCR beta CDR3 reads were obtained; per child, roughly 2.9 million.

The sample taken for sequencing was blood. The V call is TRBV20-1, the J call TRBJ2-3; 10 bases line up with TRBD2. This clonotype was obtained from a girl under 10 years old in good health. CDR3: CSAVAGGPDTQYF. CDR3 in DNA: TGCAGTGCTGTAGCGGGAGGTCCAGATACGCAGTATTTT.